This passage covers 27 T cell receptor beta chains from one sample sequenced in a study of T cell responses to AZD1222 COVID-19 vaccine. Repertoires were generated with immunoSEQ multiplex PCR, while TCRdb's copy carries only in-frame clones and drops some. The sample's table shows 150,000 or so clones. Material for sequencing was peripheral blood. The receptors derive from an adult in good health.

Written as DNA, the CDR3 is TGTGCCAGCAGCCAAGGACGGGGGTTTGGCTATGGCTACACCTTC. Its translation is CASSQGRGFGYGYTF. V is TRBV3-1 (or the pseudogene TRBV3-2) and J is TRBJ1-2, with D maybe TRBD1 (5 bases). The CDR3 runs 15 residues. Trimming removed 1 base from V and 4 bases from J, with 13 bases in between. The germline V gene has CDR1 LGHDT and CDR2 YNNKEL (reference sequence).

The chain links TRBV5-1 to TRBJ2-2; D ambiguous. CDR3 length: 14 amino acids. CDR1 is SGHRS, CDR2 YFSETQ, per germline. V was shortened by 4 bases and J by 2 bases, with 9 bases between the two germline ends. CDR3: CASSPEINTGELFF. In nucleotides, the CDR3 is TGCGCCAGCAGCCCAGAGATTAACACCGGGGAGCTGTTTTTT.

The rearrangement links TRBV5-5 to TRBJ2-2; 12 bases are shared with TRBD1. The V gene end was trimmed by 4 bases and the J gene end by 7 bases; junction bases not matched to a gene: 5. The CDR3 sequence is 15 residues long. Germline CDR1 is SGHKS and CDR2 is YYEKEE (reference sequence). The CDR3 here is CASSRGQGASGELFF. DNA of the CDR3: TGTGCCAGCAGCCGGGGACAGGGGGCGAGCGGGGAGCTGTTTTTT.

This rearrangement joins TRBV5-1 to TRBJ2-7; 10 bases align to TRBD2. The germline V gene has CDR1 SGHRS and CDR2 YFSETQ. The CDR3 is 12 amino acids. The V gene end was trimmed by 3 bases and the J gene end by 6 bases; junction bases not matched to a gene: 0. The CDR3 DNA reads TGCGCCAGCAGCTCTAGCGGGGGCGAGCAGTACTTC. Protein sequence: CASSSSGGEQYF. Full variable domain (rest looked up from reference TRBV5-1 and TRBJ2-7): KAGVTQTPRYLIKTRGQQVTLSCSPISGHRSVSWYQQTPGQGLQFLFEYFSETQRNKGNFPGRFSGRQFSNSRSEMNVSTLELGDSALYLCASSSSGGEQYFGPGTRLTVT.

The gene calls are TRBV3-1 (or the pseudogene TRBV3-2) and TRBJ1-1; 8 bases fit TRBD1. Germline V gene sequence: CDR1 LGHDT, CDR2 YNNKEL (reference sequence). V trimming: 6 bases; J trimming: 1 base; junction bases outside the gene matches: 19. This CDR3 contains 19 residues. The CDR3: CASSHPPRTGPRGNTEAFF. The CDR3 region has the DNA TGTGCCAGCAGTCACCCGCCGCGGACAGGGCCAAGGGGGAACACTGAAGCTTTCTTT.

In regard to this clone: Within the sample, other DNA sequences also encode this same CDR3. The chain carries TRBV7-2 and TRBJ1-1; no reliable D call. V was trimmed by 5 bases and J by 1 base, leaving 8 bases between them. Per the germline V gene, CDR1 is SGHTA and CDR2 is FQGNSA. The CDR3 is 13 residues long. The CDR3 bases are TGTGCCAGCAGCCCGGGCCAGAACACTGAAGCTTTCTTT. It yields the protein CASSPGQNTEAFF.

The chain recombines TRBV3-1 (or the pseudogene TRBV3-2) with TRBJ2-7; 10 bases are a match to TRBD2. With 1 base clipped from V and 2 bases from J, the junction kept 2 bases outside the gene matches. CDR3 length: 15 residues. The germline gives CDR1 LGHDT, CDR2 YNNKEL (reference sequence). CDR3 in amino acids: CASSQGLAGAYEQYF. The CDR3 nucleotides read TGTGCCAGCAGCCAAGGGCTAGCGGGGGCCTACGAGCAGTACTTC.

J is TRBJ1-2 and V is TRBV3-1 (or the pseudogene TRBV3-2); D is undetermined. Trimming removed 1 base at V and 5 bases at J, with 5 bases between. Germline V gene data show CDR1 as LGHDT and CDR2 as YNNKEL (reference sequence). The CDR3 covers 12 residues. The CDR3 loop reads CASSQVGYGYTF. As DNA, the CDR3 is TGTGCCAGCAGCCAAGTCGGGTATGGCTACACCTTC.

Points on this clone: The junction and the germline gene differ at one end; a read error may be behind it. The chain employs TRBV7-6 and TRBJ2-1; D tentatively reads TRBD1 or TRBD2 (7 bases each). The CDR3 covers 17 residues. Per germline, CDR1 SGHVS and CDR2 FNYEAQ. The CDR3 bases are TGTGCCAGCAGCTTAGCCCGACAGGGAGGGAAGGAGAATGAGCAGCTCTTC. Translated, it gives CASSLARQGGKENEQLF.

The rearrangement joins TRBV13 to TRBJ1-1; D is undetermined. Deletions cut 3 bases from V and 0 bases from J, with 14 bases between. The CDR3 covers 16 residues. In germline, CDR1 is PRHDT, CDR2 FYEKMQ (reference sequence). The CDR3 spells CASSFWQVGLNTEAFF. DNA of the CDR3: TGTGCCAGCAGCTTCTGGCAGGTCGGTTTGAACACTGAAGCTTTCTTT.

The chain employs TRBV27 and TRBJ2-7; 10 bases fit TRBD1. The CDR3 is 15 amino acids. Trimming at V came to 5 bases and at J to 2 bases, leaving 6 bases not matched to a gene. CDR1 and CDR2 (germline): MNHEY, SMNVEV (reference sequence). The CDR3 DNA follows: TGTGCCAGCAGTCGAGCCGGGACAGGGGCCTACGAGCAGTACTTC. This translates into CASSRAGTGAYEQYF.

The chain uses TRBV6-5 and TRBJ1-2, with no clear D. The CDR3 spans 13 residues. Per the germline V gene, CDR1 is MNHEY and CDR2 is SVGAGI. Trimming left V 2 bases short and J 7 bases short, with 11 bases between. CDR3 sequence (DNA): TGTGCCAGCAGTTACGCCCCCCCCAGTGGCTACACCTTC. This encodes CASSYAPPSGYTF.

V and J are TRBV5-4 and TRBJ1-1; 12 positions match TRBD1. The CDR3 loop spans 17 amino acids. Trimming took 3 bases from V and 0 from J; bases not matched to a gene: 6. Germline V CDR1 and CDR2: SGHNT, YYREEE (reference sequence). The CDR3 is CASSWGTGGNMNTEAFF. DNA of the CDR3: TGTGCCAGCAGCTGGGGGACAGGGGGCAATATGAACACTGAAGCTTTCTTT.

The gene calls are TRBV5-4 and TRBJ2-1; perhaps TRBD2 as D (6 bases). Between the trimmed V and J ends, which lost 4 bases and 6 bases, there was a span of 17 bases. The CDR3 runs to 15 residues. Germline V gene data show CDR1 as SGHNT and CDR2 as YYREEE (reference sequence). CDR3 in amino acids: CASSPSDGRRNEQFF. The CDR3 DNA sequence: TGTGCCAGCAGCCCTAGCGACGGGCGTCGCAATGAGCAGTTCTTC.

CDR3 DNA: TGTGCCAGCAGTCCCGGACAGGGCTACGAGCAGTACTTC. This sequence encodes CASSPGQGYEQYF. The chain uses TRBV28 and TRBJ2-7, with 8 positions matching TRBD1. The CDR3 is 13 amino acids. V lost 5 bases, J lost 3 bases, and 3 bases stayed unmatched. CDR1 MDHEN and CDR2 SYDVKM come from the germline V gene.

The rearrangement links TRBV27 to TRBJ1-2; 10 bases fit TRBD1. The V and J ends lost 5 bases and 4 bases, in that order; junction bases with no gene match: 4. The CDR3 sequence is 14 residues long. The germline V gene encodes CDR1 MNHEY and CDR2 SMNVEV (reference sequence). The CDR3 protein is CASSKTGGPYGYTF. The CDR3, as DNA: TGTGCCAGCAGTAAGACAGGGGGCCCCTATGGCTACACCTTC.

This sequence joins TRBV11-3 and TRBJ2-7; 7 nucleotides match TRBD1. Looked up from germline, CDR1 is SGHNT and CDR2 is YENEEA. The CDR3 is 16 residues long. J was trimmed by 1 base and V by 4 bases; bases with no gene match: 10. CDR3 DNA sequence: TGTGCCAGCAGCTCCTCCGACAGGGTAGGGTCCTACGAGCAGTACTTC. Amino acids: CASSSSDRVGSYEQYF.

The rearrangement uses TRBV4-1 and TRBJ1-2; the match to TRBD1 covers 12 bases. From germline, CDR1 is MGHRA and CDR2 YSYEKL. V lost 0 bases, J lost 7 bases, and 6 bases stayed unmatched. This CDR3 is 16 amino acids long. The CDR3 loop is CASSQEPGQGAVGYTF. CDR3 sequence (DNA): TGCGCCAGCAGCCAAGAGCCGGGACAGGGGGCGGTTGGCTACACCTTC.

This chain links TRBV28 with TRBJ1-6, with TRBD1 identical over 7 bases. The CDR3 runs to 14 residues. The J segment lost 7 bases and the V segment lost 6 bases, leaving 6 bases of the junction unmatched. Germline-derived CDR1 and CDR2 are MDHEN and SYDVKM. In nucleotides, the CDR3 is TGTGCCAGCAGGGCCTCAGGGGGAAATTCACCCCTCCACTTT. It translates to CASRASGGNSPLHF.

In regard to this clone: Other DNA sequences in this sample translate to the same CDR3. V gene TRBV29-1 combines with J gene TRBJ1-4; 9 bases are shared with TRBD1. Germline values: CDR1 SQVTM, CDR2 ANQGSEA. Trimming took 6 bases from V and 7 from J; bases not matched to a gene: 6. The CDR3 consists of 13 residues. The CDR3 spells CSVQQGAGEKLFF. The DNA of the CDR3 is TGCAGCGTCCAACAGGGGGCCGGTGAAAAACTGTTTTTT. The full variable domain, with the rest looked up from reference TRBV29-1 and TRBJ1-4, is SAVISQKPSRDICQRGTSLTIQCQVDSQVTMMFWYRQQPGQSLTLIATANQGSEATYESGFVIDKFPISRPNLTFSTLTVSNMSPEDSSIYLCSVQQGAGEKLFFGSGTQLSVL.

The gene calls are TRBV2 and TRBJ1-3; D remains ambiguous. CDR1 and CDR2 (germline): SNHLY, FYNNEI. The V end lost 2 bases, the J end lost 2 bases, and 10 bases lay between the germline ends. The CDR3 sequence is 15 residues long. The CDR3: CASSEIPGAGNTIYF. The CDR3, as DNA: TGTGCCAGCAGTGAAATTCCTGGCGCTGGAAACACCATATATTTT.

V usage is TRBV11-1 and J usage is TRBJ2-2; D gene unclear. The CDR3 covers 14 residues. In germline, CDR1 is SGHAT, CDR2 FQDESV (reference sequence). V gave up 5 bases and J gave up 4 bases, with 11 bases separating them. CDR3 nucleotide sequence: TGTGCCAGCAGCCGGAGACGGGCCACCGGGGAGCTGTTTTTT. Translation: CASSRRRATGELFF.

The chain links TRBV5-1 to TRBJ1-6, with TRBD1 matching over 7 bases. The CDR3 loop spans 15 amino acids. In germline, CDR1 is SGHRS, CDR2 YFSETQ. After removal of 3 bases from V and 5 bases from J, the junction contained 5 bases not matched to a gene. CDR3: CASSSGQADNSPLHF. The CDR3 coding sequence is TGCGCCAGCAGCTCCGGACAGGCAGATAATTCACCCCTCCACTTT. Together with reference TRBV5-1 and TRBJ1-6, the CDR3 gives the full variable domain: KAGVTQTPRYLIKTRGQQVTLSCSPISGHRSVSWYQQTPGQGLQFLFEYFSETQRNKGNFPGRFSGRQFSNSRSEMNVSTLELGDSALYLCASSSGQADNSPLHFGNGTRLTVT.

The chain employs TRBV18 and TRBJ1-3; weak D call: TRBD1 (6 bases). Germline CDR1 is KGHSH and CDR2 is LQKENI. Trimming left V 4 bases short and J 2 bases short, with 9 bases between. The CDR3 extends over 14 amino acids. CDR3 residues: CASSRDTAGNTIYF. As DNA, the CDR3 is TGTGCCAGCTCACGGGACACGGCTGGAAACACCATATATTTT.

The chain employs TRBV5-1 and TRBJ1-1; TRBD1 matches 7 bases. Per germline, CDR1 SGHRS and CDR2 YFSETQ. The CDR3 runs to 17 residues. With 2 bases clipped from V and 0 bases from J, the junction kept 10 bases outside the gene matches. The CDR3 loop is CASSFRGGGRVNTEAFF. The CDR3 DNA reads TGCGCCAGCAGCTTCCGAGGAGGGGGCCGGGTGAACACTGAAGCTTTCTTT.

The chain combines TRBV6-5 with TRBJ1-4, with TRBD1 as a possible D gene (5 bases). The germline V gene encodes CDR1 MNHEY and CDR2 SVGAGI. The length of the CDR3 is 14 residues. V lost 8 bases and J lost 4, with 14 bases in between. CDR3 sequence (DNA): TGTGCCAGCGGGGACCTGGGTGGTAATGAAAAACTGTTTTTT. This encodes CASGDLGGNEKLFF.

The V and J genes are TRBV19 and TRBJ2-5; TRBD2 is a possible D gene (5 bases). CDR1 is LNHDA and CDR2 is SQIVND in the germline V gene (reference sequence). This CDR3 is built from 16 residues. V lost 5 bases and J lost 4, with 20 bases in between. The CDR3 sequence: CASSSTTGLNPETQYF. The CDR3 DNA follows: TGTGCCAGTAGTTCGACTACGGGTCTCAACCCAGAGACCCAGTACTTC.